Below, one TCR beta chain is given with its context. Germline V gene data show CDR1 as MNHNS and CDR2 as SASEGT. The ends lost 7 bases at V and 4 bases at J; junction bases unmatched: 5. The CDR3 extends over 13 amino acids. This entry is derived from a study of T cell changes during pregnancy in multiple sclerosis. Here immunoSEQ multiplex PCR was the method, and the copy in TCRdb shows in-frame clones only, minus some. The data show 90,000 to 150,000 clones, 93% seen once. The genes are TRBV6-1 and TRBJ2-7; 9 bases map to TRBD1. The receptor comes from a female donor with multiple sclerosis, enrolled in a pregnancy study. The sequences come from peripheral blood, collected before pregnancy. The CDR3 region has the DNA TGTGCCAGCACTAGGGACAGGGCTTACGAGCAGTACTTC. Translated, it gives CASTRDRAYEQYF.